Listed here are 30 T cell receptor beta chains from one sample, sequenced in a study of T cells in Graves' hyperthyroidism and ophthalmopathy. From RNA transcripts, TCR beta CDR3 regions were amplified. TCR CDR3 regions were first amplified by RT-PCR with HTBI primers. A single record per CDR3 protein comes from TCRdb applying MiXCR to the multiplex PCR reads. The sample has some 440,000 distinct CDR3 sequences; approximately 14% are singletons. Sequenced input: blood. The origin of the receptors is a woman aged 18-29 years with Graves' hyperthyroidism.

This clonotype was seen repeatedly, ten times or more. The rearrangement joins TRBV10-3 to TRBJ1-6, with 8 nucleotides matching TRBD1. V dropped 8 bases and J dropped 7; count of bases not matched to a gene: 10. Germline CDR1 is ENHRY and CDR2 is SYGVKD. This CDR3 has 15 amino acids. CDR3 nucleotides: TGTGCCATCGGAGAGACAGGGGCGGACAATTCACCCCTCCACTTT. Its translation is CAIGETGADNSPLHF.

This clonotype showed up just a few times. The V and J genes are TRBV14 and TRBJ2-5; a possible D gene is TRBD2 (6 bases). V gave up 1 base and J gave up 1 base, with 10 bases separating them. Germline V gives CDR1 SGHDN, CDR2 FVKESK. The CDR3 has 15 residues. Here the CDR3 reads CASSQVSGLQETQYF. CDR3 DNA sequence: TGTGCCAGCAGCCAAGTGTCGGGACTCCAAGAGACCCAGTACTTC.

This clonotype was seen at least ten times. The CDR3 reads CASSLYREEETQYF. As DNA, the CDR3 is TGTGCCAGCAGCTTGTACAGGGAGGAAGAGACCCAGTACTTC. The V and J genes are TRBV7-2 and TRBJ2-5; D is possibly TRBD1 or TRBD2 (6 bases each). V lost 3 bases and J lost 3, with 11 bases in between. The germline gives CDR1 SGHTA, CDR2 FQGNSA. The CDR3 contains 14 residues.

This clonotype was seen more than once but under ten times. J is TRBJ1-4 and V is TRBV10-3; unclear D gene. Germline V gene lookup returns CDR1 ENHRY and CDR2 SYGVKD. The CDR3 contains 14 residues. V lost 3 bases, J lost 5 bases, and 10 bases lay in between. CDR3 region: CAISEKGGNEKLFF. Here the CDR3 DNA reads TGTGCCATCAGTGAAAAGGGAGGGAATGAAAAACTGTTTTTT.

The gene calls are TRBV18 and TRBJ2-5; unclear D gene. The CDR3 length is 15 residues. In germline, CDR1 is KGHSH, CDR2 LQKENI. The V end lost 6 bases, the J end lost 1 base, and 15 bases lay between the germline ends. CDR3 sequence: CASSPLFAPQETQYF. CDR3 sequence (DNA): TGTGCCAGCTCCCCGCTCTTCGCTCCCCAAGAGACCCAGTACTTC.

The table lists this clonotype with many counts. J is TRBJ2-3 and V is TRBV20-1, with TRBD2 matching 12 bases. The CDR3 runs to 15 residues. Germline CDR1 DFQATT, CDR2 SNEGSKA (reference sequence). The V gene end was trimmed by 0 bases and the J gene end by 4 bases; junction bases not matched to a gene: 2. The CDR3 bases are TGCAGTGCTAGAGAGACTAGCGGGAGAGCAGATACGCAGTATTTT. This translates into CSARETSGRADTQYF.

This clonotype was found many times. The rearrangement links TRBV5-1 to TRBJ2-1; D call uncertain. This CDR3 region has 11 residues. V lost 3 bases and J 8 bases, leaving 6 bases between the germline ends. Germline CDR1 reads SGHRS; CDR2 reads YFSETQ. In DNA form, the CDR3 reads TGCGCCAGCAGCTCCGGATATGAGCAGTTCTTC. Amino acids: CASSSGYEQFF. The full variable domain, rest sourced from reference TRBV5-1 and TRBJ2-1, is KAGVTQTPRYLIKTRGQQVTLSCSPISGHRSVSWYQQTPGQGLQFLFEYFSETQRNKGNFPGRFSGRQFSNSRSEMNVSTLELGDSALYLCASSSGYEQFFGPGTRLTVL.

This clonotype showed up many times. This chain joins TRBV12-3 or TRBV12-4 and TRBJ2-1, with D perhaps TRBD2 (5 bases). This CDR3 spans 11 amino acids. Trimming removed 4 bases at V and 10 bases at J, with 8 bases between. CDR3 region: CASSSSGEQFF. Written as DNA, the CDR3 is TGTGCCAGCAGTTCCTCGGGGGAGCAGTTCTTC.

There are many counts of this clonotype. The rearrangement joins TRBV6-1 to TRBJ1-6; possibly TRBD1 for D (6 bases). The V gene lost 5 bases and the J gene lost 14 bases, with 13 bases spanning the gap. Germline CDR1 MNHNS, CDR2 SASEGT. The CDR3 has 12 amino acids. This CDR3 reads CASSYSSGALHF. CDR3 DNA: TGTGCCAGCAGTTATTCTTCAGGGGCCCTCCACTTT.

The chain uses TRBV29-1 and TRBJ2-7; 7 bases agree with TRBD1. Per germline, CDR1 SQVTM and CDR2 ANQGSEA. V lost 7 bases and J lost 0; bases outside the gene matches: 6. This CDR3 contains 13 residues. The CDR3 DNA sequence: TGCAGCGACAGACAGGGAAGCTCCTACGAGCAGTACTTC. Translation gives CSDRQGSSYEQYF.

This clonotype was seen at least ten times. The chain is built from TRBV18 and TRBJ2-7, with 9 bases aligning to TRBD2. Germline V gives CDR1 KGHSH, CDR2 LQKENI. Trimming cost V 0 bases and J 5 bases; bases outside gene matches: 8. The CDR3 sequence is 16 residues long. The CDR3 coding sequence is TGTGCCAGCTCACCACCAAATAGCGGGAGCCTGAACGAGCAGTACTTC. Translation gives CASSPPNSGSLNEQYF.

This clonotype was seen a few times. The chain couples TRBV19 to TRBJ1-3; D ambiguous. This CDR3 spans 15 amino acids. Germline CDR1 and CDR2: LNHDA and SQIVND (reference sequence). Trimming took off 1 base at V and 0 bases at J, with 7 bases between the two ends. The chain's CDR3 is CASSIVGDSGNTIYF. In DNA, the CDR3 is TGTGCCAGTAGTATAGTTGGAGACTCTGGAAACACCATATATTTT.

The chain is built from TRBV5-1 and TRBJ1-4, with 7 bases aligning to TRBD1. Per germline, CDR1 SGHRS and CDR2 YFSETQ. V shed 3 bases and J 7 bases; nucleotides not matched to a gene: 12. The CDR3 runs to 16 residues. DNA of the CDR3: TGCGCCAGCAGCTCGGGACAGCCTGGAGGGAGTGAAAAACTGTTTTTT. Amino acid sequence: CASSSGQPGGSEKLFF.

This clonotype was seen a handful of times. The rearrangement links TRBV7-9 to TRBJ2-7; the match to TRBD2 covers 7 bases. The CDR3 covers 14 residues. The germline gives CDR1 SEHNR, CDR2 FQNEAQ (reference sequence). J gave up 5 bases and V 4 bases, and 8 bases lay outside the gene matches. In DNA, the CDR3 is TGTGCCAGCAGCTGGGGAGGGAGAGGCGACGAGCAGTACTTC. Translated: CASSWGGRGDEQYF.

This sequence joins TRBV20-1 and TRBJ2-7; perhaps D is TRBD1 or TRBD2 (5 bases each). This CDR3 contains 15 residues. The germline V gene encodes CDR1 DFQATT and CDR2 SNEGSKA (reference sequence). V was cut by 4 bases and J by 2 bases, with 18 bases left in between. CDR3 DNA: TGCAGTGCTATCCCCGGGACGCCGTTTCCCTACGAGCAGTACTTC. The encoded protein is CSAIPGTPFPYEQYF.

This clonotype was seen many times. The DNA of the CDR3 is TGTGCCAGCTCACCCCCGGGACAGCAAGAGACCCAGTACTTC. This sequence encodes CASSPPGQQETQYF. This chain joins TRBV18 and TRBJ2-5; 7 bases are shared with TRBD1. J lost 2 bases, V lost 3 bases, and 3 bases had no gene match. The CDR3 loop spans 14 amino acids. Germline lookup yields CDR1 KGHSH and CDR2 LQKENI.

The gene calls are TRBV20-1 and TRBJ2-7; 11 bases fit TRBD2. Trimming cost V 3 bases and J 6 bases; bases outside gene matches: 7. The CDR3 is 14 residues long. The germline V gene encodes CDR1 DFQATT and CDR2 SNEGSKA (reference sequence). Written as DNA, the CDR3 is TGCAGTGCTAGGGGACTAGCGGAGGAGGTCGAGCAGTACTTC. Residues: CSARGLAEEVEQYF.

In this sample, this clonotype turned up many times. The chain is built from TRBV6-1 and TRBJ2-5; 13 positions agree with TRBD2. V lost 1 base, J lost 3 bases, and 2 bases stayed unmatched. Germline values: CDR1 MNHNS, CDR2 SASEGT. This CDR3 contains 16 residues. CDR3 residues: CASSEVGTSGKETQYF. The CDR3 bases are TGTGCCAGCAGTGAAGTGGGGACTAGCGGGAAAGAGACCCAGTACTTC.

There are many counts of this clonotype. The chain combines TRBV6-1 with TRBJ2-7; 8 nucleotides agree with TRBD1. This CDR3 comprises 12 residues. After removal of 7 bases from V and 3 bases from J, the junction contained 2 bases not matched to a gene. Germline CDR1 and CDR2: MNHNS and SASEGT. The CDR3 loop reads CASKDRDYEQYF. Here the CDR3 DNA reads TGTGCCAGCAAGGACAGGGACTACGAGCAGTACTTC.

This clonotype was seen repeatedly, ten times or more. This rearrangement joins TRBV2 to TRBJ1-4; tentatively, D is TRBD1 (6 bases). The CDR3 is made up of 16 amino acids. Deletions cut 5 bases from V and 0 bases from J, with 13 bases between. Germline CDR1 reads SNHLY; CDR2 reads FYNNEI. DNA for the CDR3: TGTGCCAGCAGTTGGACAGCTGATGCAACTAATGAAAAACTGTTTTTT. It encodes CASSWTADATNEKLFF.

Ten or more counts support this clonotype. The rearrangement uses TRBV10-3 and TRBJ2-1; TRBD2 agrees at 9 bases. Trimming cost V 4 bases and J 4 bases; bases outside gene matches: 5. The CDR3 contains 15 residues. Germline-derived CDR1 and CDR2 are ENHRY and SYGVKD. The CDR3 DNA follows: TGTGCCATCAGTGTTAGCGGGAGCTCTTACAATGAGCAGTTCTTC. Encoded protein: CAISVSGSSYNEQFF.

This clonotype was detected ten times or more. The rearrangement links TRBV20-1 to TRBJ1-4; D may be TRBD1 (6 bases). V lost 0 bases and J 3 bases, leaving 14 bases between the germline ends. Looked up from germline, CDR1 is DFQATT and CDR2 is SNEGSKA (reference sequence). The CDR3 covers 16 residues. CDR3 bases: TGCAGTGCTAGAGACCCAACAGGGTCGGCTAATGAAAAACTGTTTTTT. Its protein product is CSARDPTGSANEKLFF.

This clonotype came up many times. The chain links TRBV28 to TRBJ2-3; D is possibly TRBD1 (5 bases). The CDR3 is 14 residues long. The V end lost 7 bases, the J end lost 6 bases, and 17 bases lay between the germline ends. Germline V gene sequence: CDR1 MDHEN, CDR2 SYDVKM. CDR3 in DNA: TGTGCCAGCACCGACTGGGGCAGGGATGATACGCAGTATTTT. Translation: CASTDWGRDDTQYF.

This clonotype was recorded only once. V gene TRBV19 combines with J gene TRBJ2-3; no clear D gene. The CDR3 loop spans 13 amino acids. V was trimmed by 8 bases and J by 10 bases, leaving 19 bases between them. Germline lookup yields CDR1 LNHDA and CDR2 SQIVND (reference sequence). CDR3 nucleotide sequence: TGTGCCAGTCAGCCTCACGTCGGCCGTGCGCAGTATTTT. The encoded protein is CASQPHVGRAQYF.

This clonotype was detected many times. This chain joins TRBV12-3 or TRBV12-4 and TRBJ2-1; 11 nucleotides line up with TRBD1. The trim removed 4 bases at V and 6 bases at J, leaving 5 bases unmatched. The CDR3 runs to 15 residues. The CDR3 is CASSSRGTGGNEQFF. The CDR3 DNA is TGTGCCAGCAGTTCCAGAGGGACAGGGGGCAATGAGCAGTTCTTC.

This clonotype was detected ten times or more. The chain combines TRBV12-3 or TRBV12-4 with TRBJ2-1, with D tentatively TRBD1 (5 bases). CDR3 length: 12 amino acids. Between the trimmed V and J ends, which lost 6 bases and 9 bases, there was a span of 12 bases. In nucleotides, the CDR3 is TGTGCCAGCAGCCACGGAAGGGGTGAGCAGTTCTTC. It translates to CASSHGRGEQFF.

This clonotype was seen at least ten times. The genes are TRBV11-3 and TRBJ1-1; the D is unclear. Trimming left V 0 bases short and J 2 bases short, with 13 bases between. This CDR3 contains 16 residues. Per germline, CDR1 SGHNT and CDR2 YENEEA. CDR3 in amino acids: CASSLDFSYGNTEAFF. As DNA, the CDR3 is TGTGCCAGCAGCTTAGATTTTTCATACGGAAACACTGAAGCTTTCTTT.

The gene calls are TRBV11-1 and TRBJ2-1; D may be TRBD1 (6 bases). Germline values: CDR1 SGHAT, CDR2 FQDESV (reference sequence). CDR3 size: 15 residues. V was trimmed by 5 bases and J by 1 base, leaving 12 bases between them. The CDR3 region has the DNA TGTGCCAGCAGCCTGCGGACAGAGTCCTACAATGAGCAGTTCTTC. Its translation: CASSLRTESYNEQFF.

This clonotype appeared once. Just one base apart from a much larger clone, this may be a read error. The genes are TRBV19 and TRBJ2-2; D unclear. The length of the CDR3 is 13 residues. V gave up 3 bases and J gave up 8 bases, with 10 bases separating them. Germline V gene lookup returns CDR1 LNHDA and CDR2 SQIVND (reference sequence). This chain's CDR3 is CASSIRFQGELFF. The CDR3 DNA sequence: TGTGCCAGTAGTATCAGGTTTCAAGGGGAGCTGTTTTTT.

Many counts were recorded for this clonotype. The V call is TRBV6-1, the J call TRBJ2-3; 8 nucleotides align to TRBD2. With V trimmed by 6 bases and J by 5 bases, 7 bases remained unmatched. The CDR3 is 14 amino acids. Germline V CDR1 and CDR2: MNHNS, SASEGT. CDR3 nucleotide sequence: TGTGCCAGCAGGTGGCGGGAGGAGAGAGATACGCAGTATTTT. Its protein is CASRWREERDTQYF.